This T cell receptor (beta chain) emerged from a study of blood T cell repertoires in COVID-19. Profiled with immunoSEQ multiplex PCR; TCRdb holds only in-frame clones, not every one. The sample gives roughly 280,000 clones, 80% to 90% of which show up once; approximately 4% is in the top ten. This study enrolled people aged 18 to 89 from 20 to 25 US geographic areas. V was cut by 2 bases and J by 4 bases, with 12 bases left in between. Per the germline V gene, CDR1 is SQVTM and CDR2 is ANQGSEA. The CDR3 extends over 14 amino acids. The J gene is TRBJ2-1, the V gene TRBV29-1; no clear D gene. The sequence came from a woman aged 25 to 45 with acute COVID-19. The sample taken for sequencing was PBMCs or T cells enriched from blood (not recorded which). For the CDR3, the DNA is TGCAGCGTTGAAACCGGTAGAGTTTACAATGAGCAGTTCTTC. This encodes CSVETGRVYNEQFF.